This entry lists 7 T cell receptor beta chains sequenced from one sample in a study of blood T cells in healthy people across ages. A J-beta primer mix and a sample-barcoded 5' primer were used in a second PCR of about 7 to 12 cycles. TCRdb itself ran the 5' RACE reads through MiXCR, one entry per CDR3 protein. The sample carries approximately 600,000 distinct CDR3 sequences, roughly 50% recorded once. The sequencing sample was made of blood. The receptors were gathered from a man between 60 and 75 years old in good health.

The chain uses TRBV7-2 and TRBJ2-1; 7 bases fit TRBD2. This CDR3 spans 17 amino acids. With V trimmed by 0 bases and J by 7 bases, 12 bases remained unmatched. In germline, CDR1 is SGHTA, CDR2 FQGNSA. The CDR3 sequence: CASSLALSRAGQNEQFF. CDR3 nucleotide sequence: TGTGCCAGCAGCTTAGCGCTCAGTCGAGCGGGGCAGAATGAGCAGTTCTTC.

The chain couples TRBV6-5 to TRBJ2-1, with 7 bases fitting TRBD2. Germline CDR1 reads MNHEY; CDR2 reads SVGAGI. Unmatched junction bases numbered 11, after V lost 0 bases and J lost 0 bases. The CDR3 is 19 amino acids. The CDR3 DNA reads TGTGCCAGCAGTTACTCTGGGACTAACCCCGGTGGCTCCTACAATGAGCAGTTCTTC. This gives the protein CASSYSGTNPGGSYNEQFF.

V gene TRBV5-1 combines with J gene TRBJ2-7; tentatively, D is TRBD2 (5 bases). The tail of the sequence fits TRBJ2-5 better, so the J call may be wrong. The CDR3 runs 14 residues. The germline V gene encodes CDR1 SGHRS and CDR2 YFSETQ. The CDR3 sequence is CASRIEGGGETQYF. CDR3 nucleotide sequence: TGCGCCAGCAGGATCGAGGGCGGTGGGGAGACCCAGTACTTC.

The V gene is TRBV20-1, the J gene TRBJ2-1; TRBD2 matches at 10 bases. Germline V gene lookup returns CDR1 DFQATT and CDR2 SNEGSKA (reference sequence). This CDR3 is 15 amino acids long. The trim removed 7 bases at V and 7 bases at J, leaving 13 bases unmatched. The CDR3 bases are TGCAGTGTTAATACAGCGGGGGGGCCGAGGAATGAGCAGTTCTTC. Translated: CSVNTAGGPRNEQFF.

This clonotype was detected only once. The chain is built from TRBV12-3 or TRBV12-4 and TRBJ2-5; D is possibly TRBD1 or TRBD2 (5 bases each). Trimming left V 7 bases short and J 7 bases short, with 13 bases between. The CDR3 is 12 residues long. CDR3 nucleotide sequence: TGTGCCAGCACCTCAGGGAGTACGACCCAGTACTTC. Translation: CASTSGSTTQYF.

The V and J genes are TRBV3-1 and TRBJ1-2; a possible D gene is TRBD1 (6 bases). Germline V gives CDR1 LGHDT, CDR2 YNNKEL (reference sequence). The V end lost 3 bases, the J end lost 4 bases, and 15 bases lay between the germline ends. The CDR3 has 15 amino acids. The CDR3 sequence is CASSHGQMAVYGYTF. CDR3 in DNA: TGTGCCAGCAGCCACGGACAGATGGCGGTCTATGGCTACACCTTC.

This clonotype was observed a handful of times. The chain carries TRBV10-2 and TRBJ2-1, with 7 bases that match TRBD2. In germline, CDR1 is WSHSY, CDR2 SAAADI. Trimming took 0 bases from V and 10 from J; bases not matched to a gene: 0. This CDR3 region has 12 residues. The CDR3 is CASSESSGEQFF. The CDR3 DNA is TGCGCCAGCAGTGAGTCTAGCGGGGAGCAGTTCTTC.